The clone carrying this T cell receptor (beta chain) appeared a few times. What it recognizes is unknown. Gene and germline names: mouse. The read terminates 4 residues ahead of where the CDR3 ends, so the germline J gene completes it. The record originates from a study of CD8+ T cells in alopecia areata. About the research overall: Female C3H/HeJ recipients aged about 7-11 weeks got skin from C3H/HeJ graft donors aged roughly 6-12 months that had spontaneous alopecia. Study-wide results and limits: Lesional tissue from the scalp (especially in alopecia totalis/universalis) showed higher clonality than normal scalp.

This CDR3 region has 14 residues. Per the germline V gene, CDR1 is NSHNY and CDR2 is SYGAGN. V was clipped by 3 bases and J by 6 bases, with 12 bases between them. RNA was extracted and reverse transcribed into cDNA as the sequencing template. Assay used: immunoSEQ multiplex PCR; TCRdb lists only in-frame clones, some missing. This table holds approximately 110,000 clones with no singletons; the top ten claim roughly a fifth. This clonotype originated in a C3H/HeJ mouse with alopecia areata. MHC haplotype of the strain: H2-k. The V call is TRBV13-1, the J call TRBJ1-4; TRBD1 is a possible D gene (6 bases). Sequenced input: lesional skin. The CDR3 here is CASSAGGQDERLFF. CDR3 bases read: TGTGCCAGCAGTGCGGGGGGGCAGGACGAA. Full variable domain (rest looked up from reference TRBV13-1 and TRBJ1-4): EAAVTQSPRNKVTVTGGNVTLSCRQTNSHNYMYWYRQDTGHGLRLIHYSYGAGNLRIGDVPDGYKATRTTQEDFFLLLELASPSQTSLYFCASSAGGQDERLFFGHGTKLSVL.